Each of the 25 T cell receptor beta chains below was sequenced from the same sample in a study of long-term antiretroviral therapy in people with HIV. Sequencing used immunoSEQ v3.0 at survey level. Clones were sequenced by immunoSEQ multiplex PCR, and TCRdb holds only the in-frame ones, with some missing. The sample gives 25,000 to 30,000 clones, 70% to 90% of which show up once; less than 9.5% is in the top ten. Sequencing used unsorted PBMCs, obtained about 5 years after starting antiretroviral therapy. The receptor source for this set is a middle-aged man with HIV.

The rearrangement uses TRBV6-6 and TRBJ2-3; unclear D gene. Germline CDR1 reads MNHNY; CDR2 reads SVGAGI (reference sequence). The CDR3 is 14 amino acids. Trimming pared 2 bases from V and 2 bases from J, leaving 8 bases between. CDR3 sequence (DNA): TGTGCCAGCAGTTACAATGGCCCCACAGATACGCAGTATTTT. It specifies CASSYNGPTDTQYF.

This chain links TRBV10-3 with TRBJ1-4; tentatively, D is TRBD1 (5 bases). Trimming removed 4 bases from V and 5 bases from J, with 5 bases in between. The germline V gene encodes CDR1 ENHRY and CDR2 SYGVKD. The CDR3 sequence is 12 residues long. CDR3: CAISGQNEKLFF. As DNA, the CDR3 is TGTGCCATCAGTGGACAGAATGAAAAACTGTTTTTT.

The chain recombines TRBV10-3 with TRBJ1-5, with D possibly TRBD1 on 5 matching bases. The germline V gene encodes CDR1 ENHRY and CDR2 SYGVKD. The V end was cut by 0 bases, the J end by 6 bases, with 9 bases between. This CDR3 contains 14 residues. CDR3 nucleotides: TGTGCCATCAGTGAGTCAGGGGCGAGTCAGCCCCAGCATTTT. Its translation is CAISESGASQPQHF.

The sample holds one count of this clone. The rearrangement uses TRBV27 and TRBJ1-1; a weak D match, TRBD1 (5 bases). V shed 0 bases and J shed 4 bases, with 12 bases lying between them. The CDR3 totals 15 residues. The germline V gene encodes CDR1 MNHEY and CDR2 SMNVEV (reference sequence). In DNA form, the CDR3 reads TGTGCCAGCAGTTTATCGTATAGGGGAGGCACTGAAGCTTTCTTT. Protein sequence: CASSLSYRGGTEAFF.

The chain uses TRBV18 and TRBJ2-2; D tentatively fits TRBD1 or TRBD2 (5 bases each). V was shortened by 4 bases and J by 2 bases, with 11 bases between the two germline ends. The CDR3 has 15 amino acids. Per the germline V gene, CDR1 is KGHSH and CDR2 is LQKENI. DNA for the CDR3: TGTGCCAGCTCACACCGGGACCCAAACACCGGGGAGCTGTTTTTT. Protein product: CASSHRDPNTGELFF. Full variable domain (rest looked up from reference TRBV18 and TRBJ2-2): NAGVMQNPRHLVRRRGQEARLRCSPMKGHSHVYWYRQLPEEGLKFMVYLQKENIIDESGMPKERFSAEFPKEGPSILRIQQVVRGDSAAYFCASSHRDPNTGELFFGEGSRLTVL.

The chain is built from TRBV5-1 and TRBJ2-1, with 7 positions matching TRBD1. The V segment lost 0 bases and the J segment 6 bases; nucleotides outside the gene matches: 3. Germline assignment: CDR1 SGHRS and CDR2 YFSETQ. This CDR3 contains 14 residues. The CDR3 sequence is CASSLGQGVNEQFF. The DNA of the CDR3 is TGCGCCAGCAGCTTGGGACAGGGAGTCAATGAGCAGTTCTTC.

The CDR3 protein is CASSFSQGAFNEQFF. The CDR3 bases are TGTGCCAGCAGCTTTTCGCAGGGGGCTTTTAATGAGCAGTTCTTC. This sequence joins TRBV7-9 and TRBJ2-1; 8 bases line up with TRBD1. The CDR3 length is 15 residues. Trimming removed 3 bases from V and 7 bases from J; junction bases left unmatched: 8. Germline V gives CDR1 SEHNR, CDR2 FQNEAQ (reference sequence). Full variable domain (missing parts from reference TRBV7-9 and TRBJ2-1): DTGVSQNPRHKITKRGQNVTFRCDPISEHNRLYWYRQTLGQGPEFLTYFQNEAQLEKSRLLSDRFSAERPKGSFSTLEIQRTEQGDSAMYLCASSFSQGAFNEQFFGPGTRLTVL.

This chain connects TRBV27 to TRBJ2-5; D is unclear. The V end was cut by 3 bases, the J end by 5 bases, with 19 bases between. Germline lookup yields CDR1 MNHEY and CDR2 SMNVEV (reference sequence). CDR3 length: 16 residues. CDR3: CASSLPHFFVMETQYF. The CDR3 region has the DNA TGTGCCAGCAGTTTGCCCCACTTTTTTGTTATGGAGACCCAGTACTTC.

This clone appeared once. The J gene is TRBJ2-1, the V gene TRBV10-3; 10 nucleotides match TRBD2. V trimming: 3 bases; J trimming: 6 bases; junction bases outside the gene matches: 2. The CDR3 has 14 residues. CDR1 and CDR2 (germline): ENHRY, SYGVKD. CDR3 residues: CAISESGGANEQFF. In nucleotides, the CDR3 is TGTGCCATCAGTGAAAGCGGGGGGGCCAATGAGCAGTTCTTC.

The chain is built from TRBV5-1 and TRBJ2-5, with D unclear. Germline lookup yields CDR1 SGHRS and CDR2 YFSETQ. This CDR3 has 15 amino acids. V shed 9 bases and J shed 2 bases, with 20 bases lying between them. DNA of the CDR3: TGCGCCACCGCCGCTTTGGGGATCCCACAAGAGACCCAGTACTTC. Translating it yields CATAALGIPQETQYF.

The V call is TRBV5-1, the J call TRBJ2-5; TRBD1 is a possible D gene (6 bases). Trimming took off 5 bases at V and 4 bases at J, with 9 bases between the two ends. CDR3 length: 12 amino acids. CDR1 is SGHRS, CDR2 YFSETQ, per germline. CDR3 nucleotide sequence: TGCGCCAGCAGGGAACAGGGAGAGACCCAGTACTTC. Encoded protein: CASREQGETQYF.

This rearrangement joins TRBV5-4 to TRBJ1-1; D is unclear. Germline lookup yields CDR1 SGHNT and CDR2 YYREEE (reference sequence). Trimming left V 0 bases short and J 2 bases short, with 2 bases between. The CDR3 runs to 12 residues. Here the CDR3 reads CASSLDNTEAFF. Written as DNA, the CDR3 is TGTGCCAGCAGCTTGGACAACACTGAAGCTTTCTTT.

This chain uses TRBV4-1 with TRBJ2-7; no clear D. The CDR3 runs 16 residues. In germline, CDR1 is MGHRA, CDR2 YSYEKL. Trimming cost V 4 bases and J 5 bases, with 21 bases left between them. The DNA of the CDR3 is TGCGCCAGCAGCCCCGAAATGTATGCCGAGGCCCACGAGCAGTACTTC. This codes for CASSPEMYAEAHEQYF.

The chain has TRBV11-2 and TRBJ2-1; 7 nucleotides line up with TRBD1. Germline trimming cut 2 bases from V and 7 bases from J; bases unmatched to any gene: 11. This CDR3 has 16 residues. Germline V gene sequence: CDR1 SGHAT, CDR2 FQNNGV. CDR3 nucleotides: TGTGCCAGCAGCTTATCACAGCGACAGGGTGGTAATGAGCAGTTCTTC. Its protein is CASSLSQRQGGNEQFF.

The chain links TRBV5-1 to TRBJ1-1; 7 bases line up with TRBD1. The germline gives CDR1 SGHRS, CDR2 YFSETQ. V lost 2 bases and J lost 1; bases outside the gene matches: 5. The CDR3 contains 15 residues. The CDR3 DNA follows: TGCGCCAGCAGCTTTTCAGGGGGGAAGAACACTGAAGCTTTCTTT. Translation gives CASSFSGGKNTEAFF.

The rearrangement uses TRBV27 and TRBJ2-7, with 10 bases that match TRBD2. V lost 0 bases, J lost 6 bases, and 8 bases stayed unmatched. The germline CDR1 and CDR2 sequences are MNHEY and SMNVEV (reference sequence). The CDR3 contains 16 residues. This CDR3 is CASSLSKGLAICEQYF. The CDR3 DNA follows: TGTGCCAGCAGTTTATCGAAGGGACTAGCGATATGCGAGCAGTACTTC.

This clone was observed a few times. This chain connects TRBV5-6 to TRBJ1-2, with unresolved D. The V end lost 7 bases, the J end lost 2 bases, and 9 bases lay between the germline ends. This CDR3 is built from 12 residues. Germline V lookup: CDR1 SGHDT, CDR2 YYEEEE. DNA of the CDR3: TGTGCCAGCGATAGGAACAACTATGGCTACACCTTC. This translates into CASDRNNYGYTF. Variable domain in full (rest from reference TRBV5-6 and TRBJ1-2): DAGVTQSPTHLIKTRGQQVTLRCSPKSGHDTVSWYQQALGQGPQFIFQYYEEEERQRGNFPDRFSGHQFPNYSSELNVNALLLGDSALYLCASDRNNYGYTFGSGTRLTVV.

J is TRBJ1-4 and V is TRBV18, with 8 bases fitting TRBD1. Germline CDR1 KGHSH, CDR2 LQKENI. The CDR3 extends over 14 amino acids. The ends lost 5 bases at V and 7 bases at J; junction bases unmatched: 6. The CDR3 region is CASSTGTGGEKLFF. CDR3 coding DNA: TGTGCCAGCTCAACCGGGACAGGTGGTGAAAAACTGTTTTTT.

The chain combines TRBV6-5 with TRBJ2-7; D possibly corresponds to TRBD1 (5 bases). This CDR3 comprises 12 residues. Trimming stripped 7 bases from V and 7 bases from J, with 14 bases between. CDR1 MNHEY and CDR2 SVGAGI come from the germline V gene. The CDR3 is CASKDTGREQYF. For the CDR3, the DNA is TGTGCCAGCAAGGACACCGGAAGGGAGCAGTACTTC.

The V call is TRBV19, the J call TRBJ1-3; TRBD1 matches 7 bases. The CDR3 contains 17 residues. The germline gives CDR1 LNHDA, CDR2 SQIVND (reference sequence). The V gene end was trimmed by 3 bases and the J gene end by 1 base; junction bases not matched to a gene: 9. For the CDR3, the DNA is TGTGCCAGTAGTATTGGACAGGCCCTCCTTTCTGGAAACACCATATATTTT. It yields the protein CASSIGQALLSGNTIYF.

The genes are TRBV4-2 and TRBJ2-7, with D possibly being TRBD1 (7 bases). V was cut by 1 base and J by 3 bases, with 10 bases left in between. CDR3 length: 14 amino acids. Looked up from germline, CDR1 is LGHNA and CDR2 is YNFKEQ. In DNA, the CDR3 is TGTGCCAGCAGCCAAGCTCAGGGGGGCTACGAGCAGTACTTC. Translated, it gives CASSQAQGGYEQYF.

This sequence joins TRBV21-1 and TRBJ2-7; TRBD2 is taken as the D call from the table, unchecked against the DNA. TRBV21-1 is reported as a pseudogene. The CDR3 extends over 15 amino acids. In DNA, the CDR3 is TGTGCCAGCAGCAAAGAAGTTCTTCTAGAAGACGAGCAGTACTTC. Its protein is CASSKEVLLEDEQYF.

The table lists this clone with a count of one. The chain links TRBV6-1 to TRBJ2-5, with D perhaps matching TRBD2 (5 bases). The CDR3 extends over 13 amino acids. Germline V lookup: CDR1 MNHNS, CDR2 SASEGT. Trimming removed 8 bases at V and 5 bases at J, with 15 bases between. CDR3 DNA: TGTGCCAGCTGCGGCGACCGGAGGGAGACCCAGTACTTC. Residues: CASCGDRRETQYF.

The sample holds one count of this clone. V usage is TRBV27 and J usage is TRBJ2-7; D tentatively fits TRBD1 or TRBD2 (5 bases each). The CDR3 runs 15 residues. Germline loops: CDR1 MNHEY, CDR2 SMNVEV (reference sequence). V was clipped by 2 bases and J by 5 bases, with 16 bases between them. Here the CDR3 DNA reads TGTGCCAGCAGTTTAGCCGGGGCTACGTGGGACGAGCAGTACTTC. Translating gives CASSLAGATWDEQYF.

The chain employs TRBV4-3 and TRBJ2-1; 7 bases agree with TRBD2. CDR1 LGHNA and CDR2 YSLEER come from the germline V gene. V was pared by 1 base and J by 1 base, with 1 base of the junction left unmatched. The CDR3 runs 15 residues. The CDR3 DNA follows: TGCGCCAGCAGCCAAGCGGGAGGTTCCTACAATGAGCAGTTCTTC. This translates into CASSQAGGSYNEQFF.